This passage covers 27 T cell receptor beta chains from one sample sequenced in a study of monozygotic twins with inflammatory bowel disease. TCRdb reprocessed the 5' RACE reads, with one entry per CDR3 protein and no DNA. The repertoire table contains roughly 200,000 distinct CDR3 sequences. Sample: blood. Receptor source: a human donor with ulcerative colitis or Crohn's disease, or a healthy co-twin of an affected twin (not recorded which).

This chain uses TRBV29-1 with TRBJ1-5. Per germline, CDR1 SQVTM and CDR2 ANQGSEA. This CDR3 has 12 residues. Here the CDR3 reads CSVEIGTGPQHF.

The chain couples TRBV20-1 to TRBJ1-2; as DNA is missing, the TRBD1 call by TCRdb cannot be tested. This CDR3 is built from 13 residues. Looked up from germline, CDR1 is DFQATT and CDR2 is SNEGSKA (reference sequence). CDR3 sequence: CSARLPGAYGYTF.

The chain combines TRBV18 with TRBJ1-2. The CDR3 sequence is 13 residues long. Germline V gene lookup returns CDR1 KGHSH and CDR2 LQKENI. CDR3 loop: CASSPRQPTGYTF.

The J gene is TRBJ2-5, the V gene TRBV5-1; the D call of TRBD2 rests on TCRdb alone, since no DNA is present to check it. The CDR3 loop spans 16 amino acids. The germline V gene encodes CDR1 SGHRS and CDR2 YFSETQ. CDR3 sequence: CASSLGSGIGRETQYF. Full variable domain (outside the CDR3, taken from reference TRBV5-1 and TRBJ2-5): KAGVTQTPRYLIKTRGQQVTLSCSPISGHRSVSWYQQTPGQGLQFLFEYFSETQRNKGNFPGRFSGRQFSNSRSEMNVSTLELGDSALYLCASSLGSGIGRETQYFGPGTRLLVL.

The V and J genes are TRBV6-1 and TRBJ1-5; lacking DNA, the TRBD1 call made by TCRdb goes unchecked. Germline V CDR1 and CDR2: MNHNS, SASEGT. The CDR3 has 15 residues. CDR3 amino acids: CASSEGLAGFQPQHF.

The chain employs TRBV24-1 and TRBJ1-6; TCRdb reports TRBD1, a call that lacks DNA to check it against. CDR1 and CDR2 (germline): KGHDR, SFDVKD. This CDR3 is built from 13 residues. CDR3 in amino acids: CATSRQENSPLHF.

This chain links TRBV20-1 with TRBJ1-5. The CDR3 extends over 13 amino acids. Germline assignment: CDR1 DFQATT and CDR2 SNEGSKA (reference sequence). The CDR3 loop is CSASGQDFQPQHF.

This chain connects TRBV6-5 to TRBJ2-7; TCRdb names TRBD1, which stays unverified in the absence of DNA. The germline V gene encodes CDR1 MNHEY and CDR2 SVGAGI. The CDR3 sequence is 14 residues long. The CDR3 loop is CASSYEAGTYEQYF.

The chain combines TRBV7-2 with TRBJ2-1; TCRdb calls TRBD1, which cannot be checked without DNA. Germline CDR1 SGHTA, CDR2 FQGNSA. The CDR3 runs 13 residues. CDR3 amino acids: CASSSPLGNEQFF.

V gene TRBV10-3 combines with J gene TRBJ2-7; TCRdb calls TRBD1, which cannot be checked without DNA. Germline V gene lookup returns CDR1 ENHRY and CDR2 SYGVKD. CDR3 length: 13 residues. The CDR3 here is CASTPGQPYEQYF.

The chain has TRBV4-3 and TRBJ1-2; the D call from TCRdb, TRBD1, cannot be confirmed without DNA. Germline V gene lookup returns CDR1 LGHNA and CDR2 YSLEER. The CDR3 loop spans 15 amino acids. The CDR3 region is CASSQETGSWVGYTF.

This rearrangement joins TRBV5-1 to TRBJ1-4. Looked up from germline, CDR1 is SGHRS and CDR2 is YFSETQ. This CDR3 comprises 14 residues. The CDR3 loop is CASSLSSPSEKLFF.

The chain uses TRBV7-9 and TRBJ2-7. The CDR3 runs to 14 residues. Germline lookup yields CDR1 SEHNR and CDR2 FQNEAQ (reference sequence). The CDR3 sequence is CASSLGGRYYEQYF.

The chain uses TRBV11-3 and TRBJ2-2. CDR1 is SGHNT, CDR2 YENEEA, per germline. The CDR3 is 15 residues long. Here the CDR3 reads CASSSGFTNTGELFF.

V is TRBV9 and J is TRBJ2-3; TCRdb reports TRBD2, a call that lacks DNA to check it against. CDR3 size: 13 residues. The germline CDR1 and CDR2 sequences are SGDLS and YYNGEE. CDR3 protein: CASSVVLGGEQYF.

V and J are TRBV13 and TRBJ2-2; without DNA, the TCRdb call of TRBD1 cannot be checked. CDR3 size: 16 residues. CDR1 is PRHDT, CDR2 FYEKMQ, per germline (reference sequence). CDR3 region: CASSTPRVANTGELFF. Using reference TRBV13 and TRBJ2-2 for the parts outside the CDR3, the full variable domain is AAGVIQSPRHLIKEKRETATLKCYPIPRHDTVYWYQQGPGQDPQFLISFYEKMQSDKGSIPDRFSAQQFSDYHSELNMSSLELGDSALYFCASSTPRVANTGELFFGEGSRLTVL.

The CDR3 spells CASSLVTRYDNTEAFF. V usage is TRBV11-2 and J usage is TRBJ1-1. The CDR3 is made up of 16 amino acids. CDR1 SGHAT and CDR2 FQNNGV come from the germline V gene.

This chain uses TRBV11-2 with TRBJ2-2; TCRdb picks TRBD2, but there is no DNA to check that call. Germline V gene data show CDR1 as SGHAT and CDR2 as FQNNGV. The CDR3 is 19 amino acids. This CDR3 reads CASGGPGFLAGGRTGELFF.

This rearrangement joins TRBV4-1 to TRBJ1-1. Germline CDR1 is MGHRA and CDR2 is YSYEKL. This CDR3 comprises 18 residues. The CDR3 loop reads CASSQTPLPSQVNTEAYF.

This sequence joins TRBV6-5 and TRBJ2-7. Germline V gene sequence: CDR1 MNHEY, CDR2 SVGAGI. The CDR3 runs 15 residues. CDR3 loop: CASSYSGRRTYEQYF.

The chain's CDR3 is CASSTGWTAKNEQFF. The rearrangement links TRBV5-1 to TRBJ2-1; lacking DNA, the TRBD1 call made by TCRdb goes unchecked. This CDR3 has 15 amino acids. CDR1 is SGHRS and CDR2 is YFSETQ in the germline V gene.

This chain uses TRBV7-9 with TRBJ2-7; TCRdb proposes TRBD1, but this gene call is untestable without DNA. The germline CDR1 and CDR2 sequences are SEHNR and FQNEAQ (reference sequence). This CDR3 has 14 residues. This CDR3 reads CASTLGRTSYEQYF.

The gene calls are TRBV5-5 and TRBJ1-1; TCRdb's D gene call, TRBD1, goes unchecked for lack of DNA. Germline CDR1 is SGHKS and CDR2 is YYEKEE (reference sequence). This CDR3 is 16 amino acids long. The CDR3 region is CASSLGQGALNTEAFF.

The chain links TRBV7-2 to TRBJ1-4. CDR1 is SGHTA, CDR2 FQGNSA, per germline. The CDR3 is 15 residues long. The CDR3 region is CASSLGLGSKEKLFF.

The chain uses TRBV1 and TRBJ2-3. TRBV1 constitutes a pseudogene. The CDR3 is made up of 17 amino acids. This CDR3 is CTSSQDGCVSYRDTQYF.

The chain employs TRBV7-9 and TRBJ1-1; checking the TCRdb D call of TRBD1 is not possible without DNA. The germline V gene has CDR1 SEHNR and CDR2 FQNEAQ (reference sequence). The CDR3 is made up of 15 amino acids. The CDR3 sequence: CASSLAGSPTGWAFF.

CDR3 protein: CASSQLAGGNTGELFF. This chain connects TRBV2 to TRBJ2-2; the D call from TCRdb, TRBD2, cannot be confirmed without DNA. Germline V lookup: CDR1 SNHLY, CDR2 FYNNEI. The CDR3 loop spans 16 amino acids.